This is a list of T cell receptor beta chains from one sample in a study of yellow fever vaccine responses in identical twins. TCRdb reprocessed the RT-PCR reads via MiXCR and lists one record per CDR3 protein. The repertoire holds under 7,500 distinct CDR3 sequences, 84% seen once, with 3.4% in the top ten. Sequenced here: T cells from blood (PBMCs), unsorted or a sorted subset (not recorded which), sampled before or after yellow fever vaccination (not recorded which). All receptors derive from a young woman who received the yellow fever vaccine. The CDR3 runs from the conserved cysteine through the conserved F or W. A D gene is named only where the DNA matches it firmly. Size tells how often a clone was seen (once, few, many) or the class of an expanded clone, and some rows leave it out.

J gene: TRBJ2-1
clone size: .
V gene: TRBV11-3
D gene: TRBD2
CDR3 DNA: TGTGCCAGCAGCTGGGGACTAGCGGGATACAATGAGCAGTTCTTC
CDR3 protein: CASSWGLAGYNEQFF

J gene: TRBJ2-1
clone size: few
V gene: TRBV7-9
D gene: .
CDR3 DNA: TGTGCCAGCAGGCCTGGAGTATGGGATGAGCAGTTCTTC
CDR3 protein: CASRPGVWDEQFF

J gene: TRBJ2-7
clone size: .
V gene: TRBV20-1
D gene: TRBD2
CDR3 DNA: TGCAGTGCTCCAGTTGGCGGGACTAGCTTGAGAGAGCAGTACTTC
CDR3 protein: CSAPVGGTSLREQYF

J gene: TRBJ1-1
clone size: .
V gene: TRBV28
D gene: .
CDR3 DNA: TGTGCCAGCAGTTCCCCGATCCTCTGGGACACTGAAGCTTTCTTT
CDR3 protein: CASSSPILWDTEAFF

J gene: TRBJ1-4
clone size: .
V gene: TRBV23-1
D gene: .
CDR3 DNA: TGCGCCAGCAGTCCCCCGGGACTATTACGAAGGGCCGCTGAAAAACTGTTTTTT
CDR3 protein: CASSPPGLLRRAAEKLFF

J gene: TRBJ2-1
clone size: once
V gene: TRBV27
D gene: .
CDR3 DNA: TGTGCCAGCAGTTTACTGGCTCAGGGAAATGAGCAGTTCTTC
CDR3 protein: CASSLLAQGNEQFF

J gene: TRBJ2-5
clone size: .
V gene: TRBV11-1
D gene: TRBD2
CDR3 DNA: TGTGCCAGCAGCTTAGAGGAATTTCTAGCGGGGGGCTCGGGAGAGACCCAGTACTTC
CDR3 protein: CASSLEEFLAGGSGETQYF

J gene: TRBJ2-7
clone size: .
V gene: TRBV14
D gene: TRBD1
CDR3 DNA: TGTGCCAGCAGCCAAGGTAAACGGGACAGAGCCTACGAGCAGTACTTC
CDR3 protein: CASSQGKRDRAYEQYF

J gene: TRBJ2-3
clone size: few
V gene: TRBV19
D gene: .
CDR3 DNA: TGTGCCAGTAGTCAAACAGATACGCAGTATTTT
CDR3 protein: CASSQTDTQYF

J gene: TRBJ2-1
clone size: .
V gene: TRBV18
D gene: .
CDR3 DNA: TGTGCCAGCTCACCATCGAGCGGGCCGTCCCCATACAATGAGCAGTTCTTC
CDR3 protein: CASSPSSGPSPYNEQFF

J gene: TRBJ2-7
clone size: .
V gene: TRBV20-1
D gene: .
CDR3 DNA: TGCAGTGCTAGAGATCCGGGGCGCTACGAGCAGTACTTC
CDR3 protein: CSARDPGRYEQYF

J gene: TRBJ2-1
clone size: .
V gene: TRBV20-1
D gene: TRBD2
CDR3 DNA: TGCAGTGCTAGATTAGCGGGAGGGAAAAATGAGCAGTTCTTC
CDR3 protein: CSARLAGGKNEQFF

J gene: TRBJ2-6
clone size: .
V gene: TRBV28
D gene: .
CDR3 DNA: TGTGCCAGCAGTCCTCCCAGACATTCTCTTGCCCTGACTTTC
CDR3 protein: CASSPPRHSLALTF

J gene: TRBJ1-1
clone size: .
V gene: TRBV5-2
D gene: .
CDR3 DNA: TGTGCCACCAACTGGGACACTTTGAACACTGAAGCTTTCTTT
CDR3 protein: CATNWDTLNTEAFF

J gene: TRBJ2-3
clone size: .
V gene: TRBV28
D gene: TRBD1
CDR3 DNA: TGTGCCAGCAGCGGGACAGTAAGCACAGATACGCAGTATTTT
CDR3 protein: CASSGTVSTDTQYF

J gene: TRBJ2-7
clone size: .
V gene: TRBV12-3/TRBV12-4
D gene: .
CDR3 DNA: TGTGCCAGCAGCAAAGACGGGACACAGGACCCCTACGAGCAGTACTTC
CDR3 protein: CASSKDGTQDPYEQYF

J gene: TRBJ2-3
clone size: .
V gene: TRBV29-1
D gene: TRBD1
CDR3 DNA: TGCAGCGCCCCCGGACAGGGCGATACGCAGTATTTT
CDR3 protein: CSAPGQGDTQYF

J gene: TRBJ2-7
clone size: .
V gene: TRBV20-1
D gene: TRBD2
CDR3 DNA: TGCAGTGCTACCCCGGGACTAGTGGAGGACTACGAGCAGTACTTC
CDR3 protein: CSATPGLVEDYEQYF

J gene: TRBJ1-5
clone size: once
V gene: TRBV7-6
D gene: .
CDR3 DNA: TGTGCCAGCAGCTCCCTTTTAGGGGCGGATCAGCCCCAGCATTTT
CDR3 protein: CASSSLLGADQPQHF

J gene: TRBJ1-5
clone size: .
V gene: TRBV7-3
D gene: TRBD1
CDR3 DNA: TGTGCCAGCAGCTCGATCTCCGTCGGGGACAGGCAGCCCCAGCATTTT
CDR3 protein: CASSSISVGDRQPQHF

J gene: TRBJ1-2
clone size: once
V gene: TRBV11-1
D gene: .
CDR3 DNA: TGTGCCAGCAGCTCATCATATTACCAGCTCGATGGCGGCTACACCTTC
CDR3 protein: CASSSSYYQLDGGYTF

J gene: TRBJ1-2
clone size: once
V gene: TRBV29-1
D gene: .
CDR3 DNA: TGCAGCGTTGAAGGCCTCAGGGAGAGCTATGGCTACACCTTC
CDR3 protein: CSVEGLRESYGYTF

J gene: TRBJ2-1
clone size: .
V gene: TRBV9
D gene: .
CDR3 DNA: TGTGCCAGCAGCGTACTGATGGCCCCCAACAATGAGCAGTTCTTC
CDR3 protein: CASSVLMAPNNEQFF

J gene: TRBJ2-1
clone size: .
V gene: TRBV2
D gene: .
CDR3 DNA: TGTGCCAGCAGTGATTCGACAGGCGAGTACAATGAGCAGTTCTTC
CDR3 protein: CASSDSTGEYNEQFF

J gene: TRBJ2-1
clone size: .
V gene: TRBV5-6
D gene: TRBD2
CDR3 DNA: TGTGCCAGCAGCTTGGGGGGGGGATCCTACAATGAGCAGTTCTTC
CDR3 protein: CASSLGGGSYNEQFF

J gene: TRBJ2-7
clone size: .
V gene: TRBV11-2
D gene: .
CDR3 DNA: TGTGCCAGCAGCTCCGCACCTACACAGGGCTACGAGCAGTACTTC
CDR3 protein: CASSSAPTQGYEQYF

J gene: TRBJ1-2
clone size: .
V gene: TRBV4-1
D gene: .
CDR3 DNA: TGCGCCAGCAGCCAAGAGGAGTTGTGGGGGGCTGACGGCTACACCTTC
CDR3 protein: CASSQEELWGADGYTF

J gene: TRBJ2-3
clone size: .
V gene: TRBV12-3/TRBV12-4
D gene: TRBD2
CDR3 DNA: TGTGCCAGCAGTTTAGCCGCGGGGGTAACAGATACGCAGTATTTT
CDR3 protein: CASSLAAGVTDTQYF

J gene: TRBJ2-3
clone size: .
V gene: TRBV12-3/TRBV12-4
D gene: .
CDR3 DNA: TGTGCCAGCAGTTTGACCTTAGCCGTCGCGGATACGCAGTATTTT
CDR3 protein: CASSLTLAVADTQYF

J gene: TRBJ1-1
clone size: few
V gene: TRBV21-1
D gene: .
CDR3 DNA: TGTGCCAGCAGCCCGCAGGGTGTTTACACTGAAGCTTTCTTT
CDR3 protein: CASSPQGVYTEAFF

J gene: TRBJ2-2
clone size: .
V gene: TRBV12-3/TRBV12-4
D gene: .
CDR3 DNA: TGTGCCAGCAGTCCCTCAACATACACCGGGGAGCTGTTTTTT
CDR3 protein: CASSPSTYTGELFF

J gene: TRBJ2-7
clone size: few
V gene: TRBV7-3
D gene: .
CDR3 DNA: TGTGCCAGCAGCTTAAAAGTCCGAGACGAGCAGTACTTC
CDR3 protein: CASSLKVRDEQYF

J gene: TRBJ2-1
clone size: few
V gene: TRBV20-1
D gene: .
CDR3 DNA: TGCAGTGCTAGACGCCGGGAGAGTGAGCAGTTCTTC
CDR3 protein: CSARRRESEQFF

J gene: TRBJ2-1
clone size: .
V gene: TRBV4-3
D gene: TRBD2
CDR3 DNA: TGCGCCAGCAGCCATCAAACCGGGACTAGCGGGAGGGGCAATGAGCAGTTCTTC
CDR3 protein: CASSHQTGTSGRGNEQFF

J gene: TRBJ2-3
clone size: .
V gene: TRBV11-3
D gene: .
CDR3 DNA: TGTGCCAGCAGCTGGCTAGGAGAGGGCGATACGCAGTATTTT
CDR3 protein: CASSWLGEGDTQYF

J gene: TRBJ2-5
clone size: .
V gene: TRBV4-2
D gene: .
CDR3 DNA: TGTGCCAGCAGCCTAGACAGGCGGGAAGAGACCCAGTACTTC
CDR3 protein: CASSLDRREETQYF

J gene: TRBJ2-7
clone size: once
V gene: TRBV11-3
D gene: .
CDR3 DNA: TGTGCCAGCAGCTACGCTCAGGGCTACGAGCAGTACTTC
CDR3 protein: CASSYAQGYEQYF

J gene: TRBJ2-5
clone size: once
V gene: TRBV7-6
D gene: .
CDR3 DNA: TGTGCCAGCAGCTTAGAAACAAGATCCCAGTACTTC
CDR3 protein: CASSLETRSQYF

J gene: TRBJ2-1
clone size: once
V gene: TRBV27
D gene: TRBD2
CDR3 DNA: TGTGCCAGCAGTGGGACTAGACACAATGAGCAGTTCTTC
CDR3 protein: CASSGTRHNEQFF

J gene: TRBJ1-1
clone size: .
V gene: TRBV19
D gene: TRBD1
CDR3 DNA: TGTGCCAGTAAAAAAACAGGGGGCACTGAAGCTTTCTTT
CDR3 protein: CASKKTGGTEAFF

J gene: TRBJ1-5
clone size: .
V gene: TRBV2
D gene: .
CDR3 DNA: TGTGCTAACGGGGACCTCAATCAGCCCCAGCATTTT
CDR3 protein: CANGDLNQPQHF

J gene: TRBJ2-1
clone size: .
V gene: TRBV29-1
D gene: TRBD2
CDR3 DNA: TGCAGCGTTGATGGACTAGCGGGATATGAGCAGTTCTTC
CDR3 protein: CSVDGLAGYEQFF

J gene: TRBJ2-1
clone size: .
V gene: TRBV12-3/TRBV12-4
D gene: TRBD1
CDR3 DNA: TGTGCCAGCAGGGGACAGGAGTTCAATGAGCAGTTCTTC
CDR3 protein: CASRGQEFNEQFF

J gene: TRBJ2-1
clone size: once
V gene: TRBV11-1
D gene: .
CDR3 DNA: TGTGCCAGCAGCTTACCGGGACAAGACCCTTACAATGAGCAGTTCTTC
CDR3 protein: CASSLPGQDPYNEQFF

J gene: TRBJ2-4
clone size: few
V gene: TRBV6-5
D gene: TRBD2
CDR3 DNA: TGTGCCAGCAGTTACTTGTCAAGCGGGGGTAAAAACATTCAGTACTTC
CDR3 protein: CASSYLSSGGKNIQYF

J gene: TRBJ2-1
clone size: once
V gene: TRBV4-1
D gene: .
CDR3 DNA: TGCGCCAGCAGCCCCCTCAGTGTCTCCTACAATGAGCAGTTCTTC
CDR3 protein: CASSPLSVSYNEQFF